This T cell receptor (beta chain) was profiled in a study of human T cells and chemical hapten exposure. TCRdb independently ran MiXCR on the 5' RACE reads; one entry per CDR3 protein. The sample includes about 110,000 distinct CDR3 sequences, more than 15% of them seen just once. The germline V gene encodes CDR1 MNHEY and CDR2 SVGAGI. The trim removed 7 bases at V and 7 bases at J, leaving 10 bases unmatched. The CDR3 sequence is 16 residues long. Extraction yielded total RNA from whole blood (unfractionated). J is TRBJ2-1 and V is TRBV6-5, with 13 bases lining up with TRBD2. The receptor was derived from a human donor in good health. CDR3 sequence (DNA): TGTGCCAGCACCCCGGGGACTAGCGGGAAGTGGAATGAGCAGTTCTTC. Translating gives CASTPGTSGKWNEQFF.